This TCR beta chain was retrieved from a study of neurological immune-mediated disorders. Study-wide findings and caveats: The multiple sclerosis repertoire cluster lacked an association with any feature, whether clinical or MRI. The greatest TCR clonal expansion occurred in HTLV-1-associated myelopathy and the least in multiple sclerosis, which fell below healthy controls.

The sample holds many counts of this clonotype. Its antigen is not identified. The cDNA was synthesized by 5'RACE incorporating 10-nucleotide random UMIs. TCRdb re-derived calls from the 5' RACE reads in MiXCR, one entry per CDR3 protein. Of just over 95,000 distinct CDR3 sequences detected, around 3.3% appear once; the ten largest clones hold under 6.5%. The unsorted libraries were prepared from 2 million PBMCs (stored at -80 C). Sequenced input: PBMCs. The TCR was taken from a woman between 18 and 29 years old with multiple sclerosis.

The CDR3 spells CASSLGPGETQYF. The CDR3 bases are TGTGCCAGCAGCCTCGGGCCTGGGGAGACCCAGTACTTC. The chain employs TRBV7-2 and TRBJ2-5; no definite D call. The germline V gene has CDR1 SGHTA and CDR2 FQGNSA. The V end was cut by 5 bases, the J end by 5 bases, with 12 bases between. The CDR3 is 13 residues long.